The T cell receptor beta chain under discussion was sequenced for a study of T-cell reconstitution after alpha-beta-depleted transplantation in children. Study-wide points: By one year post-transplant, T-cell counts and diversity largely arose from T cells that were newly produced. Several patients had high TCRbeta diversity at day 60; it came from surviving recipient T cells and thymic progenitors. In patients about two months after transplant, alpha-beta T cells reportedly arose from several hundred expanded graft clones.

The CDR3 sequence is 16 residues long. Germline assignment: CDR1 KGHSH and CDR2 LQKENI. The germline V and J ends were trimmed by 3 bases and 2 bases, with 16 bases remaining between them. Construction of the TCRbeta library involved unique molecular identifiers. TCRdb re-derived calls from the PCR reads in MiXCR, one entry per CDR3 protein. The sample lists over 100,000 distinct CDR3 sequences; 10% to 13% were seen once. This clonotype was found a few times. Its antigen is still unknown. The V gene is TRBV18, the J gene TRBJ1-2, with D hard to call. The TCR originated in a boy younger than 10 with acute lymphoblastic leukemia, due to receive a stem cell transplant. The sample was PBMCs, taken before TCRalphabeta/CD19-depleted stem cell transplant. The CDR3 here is CASSPPGQIANYGYTF. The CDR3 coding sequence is TGTGCCAGCTCACCGCCGGGTCAGATTGCAAACTATGGCTACACCTTC.